Following are 18 T cell receptor beta chains from one sample sequenced in a study of lymphopenia after photon versus proton radiotherapy. Produced via immunoSEQ multiplex PCR; TCRdb's table is partial and in-frame only. There are tens of thousands of clones in the sample; over 85% occur only once, and around 0.81% lies in the top ten. This material consisted of peripheral blood, taken from a patient treated with photon-based radiotherapy. Every receptor here comes from a woman in her 50s with cholangiocarcinoma.

The V and J genes are TRBV5-6 and TRBJ1-6, with a tentative D call TRBD1 (5 bases). V was shortened by 5 bases and J by 7 bases, with 13 bases between the two germline ends. CDR1 is SGHDT, CDR2 YYEEEE, per germline. The CDR3 is 14 amino acids. This CDR3 is CASRGTGENSPLHF. CDR3 coding DNA: TGTGCCAGCAGGGGAACAGGAGAGAATTCACCCCTCCACTTT.

The chain carries TRBV19 and TRBJ2-3; 9 bases fit TRBD2. This CDR3 region has 16 residues. The germline CDR1 and CDR2 sequences are LNHDA and SQIVND (reference sequence). Trimming at V came to 4 bases and at J to 2 bases, leaving 7 bases not matched to a gene. In DNA form, the CDR3 reads TGTGCCAGTAGTACCCAGCGGGGGGCCACCACAGATACGCAGTATTTT. Translated: CASSTQRGATTDTQYF.

V is TRBV4-2 and J is TRBJ1-1; 7 bases are shared with TRBD1. The CDR3 runs to 15 residues. CDR1 and CDR2 (germline): LGHNA, YNFKEQ. With 0 bases clipped from V and 7 bases from J, the junction kept 8 bases outside the gene matches. The CDR3 spells CASSQDERQGVEAFF. CDR3 DNA sequence: TGTGCCAGCAGCCAAGATGAGCGGCAGGGGGTTGAAGCTTTCTTT.

This chain connects TRBV6-1 to TRBJ1-1, with D perhaps matching TRBD1 (5 bases). V lost 7 bases, J lost 10 bases, and 13 bases lay in between. Germline-derived CDR1 and CDR2 are MNHNS and SASEGT. The CDR3 totals 11 residues. The CDR3 DNA is TGTGCCAGCACCCAGGGCGCCGGAGCTTTCTTT. Translation: CASTQGAGAFF.

This chain connects TRBV9 to TRBJ2-3; TRBD1 aligns across 10 bases. This CDR3 has 17 residues. The ends lost 3 bases at V and 5 bases at J; junction bases unmatched: 12. Germline V gene lookup returns CDR1 SGDLS and CDR2 YYNGEE. CDR3 sequence reads: CASSGGGTGEERDTQYF. The CDR3 nucleotides read TGTGCCAGCAGCGGCGGGGGGACAGGGGAGGAGAGAGATACGCAGTATTTT. Together with reference TRBV9 and TRBJ2-3, the CDR3 gives the full variable domain: DSGVTQTPKHLITATGQRVTLRCSPRSGDLSVYWYQQSLDQGLQFLIQYYNGEERAKGNILERFSAQQFPDLHSELNLSSLELGDSALYFCASSGGGTGEERDTQYFGPGTRLTVL.

V and J are TRBV10-3 and TRBJ1-2; 7 nucleotides match TRBD1. This CDR3 contains 13 residues. V lost 4 bases to trimming and J lost 5 bases; unmatched junction nucleotides: 4. The germline CDR1 and CDR2 sequences are ENHRY and SYGVKD. This CDR3 is CAISAPRGYGYTF. The CDR3 nucleotides are TGTGCCATCAGTGCTCCCAGGGGGTATGGCTACACCTTC.

The V call is TRBV4-1, the J call TRBJ2-2; 13 nucleotides align to TRBD2. Germline V gene sequence: CDR1 MGHRA, CDR2 YSYEKL. This CDR3 has 18 amino acids. The V segment lost 5 bases and the J segment 6 bases; nucleotides outside the gene matches: 12. The CDR3, as DNA: TGCGCCAGCAGCTATCAACTCGGGACTAGCGGGGTGTCCGGGGAGCTGTTTTTT. This encodes CASSYQLGTSGVSGELFF.

Only one count was recorded for this clone. The rearrangement joins TRBV7-9 to TRBJ2-7; 7 bases are shared with TRBD1. J was trimmed by 4 bases and V by 1 base; bases with no gene match: 4. CDR1 and CDR2 (germline): SEHNR, FQNEAQ (reference sequence). The CDR3 has 14 residues. CDR3 nucleotides: TGTGCCAGCAGCTTAGGGACAGGTTCGTACGAGCAGTACTTC. Translation: CASSLGTGSYEQYF.

In nucleotides, the CDR3 is TGTGCCAGCAGCTTAAGGACAGGGGGCGGCGAGCAGTACTTC. Its translation: CASSLRTGGGEQYF. The V and J genes are TRBV7-8 and TRBJ2-7, with 11 bases matching TRBD1. Germline lookup yields CDR1 SGHVS and CDR2 FQNEAQ. The CDR3 loop spans 14 amino acids. Trimming at V came to 2 bases and at J to 6 bases, leaving 3 bases not matched to a gene.

The gene calls are TRBV5-1 and TRBJ2-3; TRBD1 aligns across 9 bases. V was pared by 3 bases and J by 4 bases, with 9 bases of the junction left unmatched. The germline gives CDR1 SGHRS, CDR2 YFSETQ. This CDR3 contains 16 residues. The CDR3 is CASSWGGQGVADTQYF. The CDR3 nucleotides read TGCGCCAGCAGCTGGGGGGGACAGGGCGTCGCAGATACGCAGTATTTT.

The CDR3 spells CASSPFQGKNIQYF. In DNA, the CDR3 is TGTGCCAGCAGCCCATTTCAGGGTAAAAACATTCAGTACTTC. The gene calls are TRBV5-4 and TRBJ2-4; maybe TRBD1 (5 bases). The V gene's germline CDR1 is SGHNT and CDR2 YYREEE (reference sequence). The CDR3 is made up of 14 amino acids. Trimming removed 4 bases at V and 4 bases at J, with 12 bases between.

J is TRBJ1-1 and V is TRBV4-3, with 8 bases identical to TRBD1. Trimming at V came to 0 bases and at J to 5 bases, leaving 11 bases not matched to a gene. The CDR3 is made up of 17 amino acids. The V gene's germline CDR1 is LGHNA and CDR2 YSLEER. The CDR3 spells CASSQEPQGASNTEAFF. In nucleotides, the CDR3 is TGCGCCAGCAGCCAAGAACCCCAGGGGGCGTCGAATACTGAAGCTTTCTTT.

The rearrangement links TRBV15 to TRBJ1-1, with D perhaps TRBD1 (6 bases). This CDR3 has 15 residues. Germline CDR1 is LNHNV and CDR2 is YYDKDF (reference sequence). Trimming left V 4 bases short and J 0 bases short, with 12 bases between. The CDR3 sequence: CATSTRTGLNTEAFF. Written as DNA, the CDR3 is TGTGCCACCAGCACCCGTACAGGGCTGAACACTGAAGCTTTCTTT.

The chain uses TRBV28 and TRBJ1-1; D is undetermined. The CDR3 sequence is 11 residues long. Trimming took 2 bases from V and 7 from J, leaving 5 bases between them. Germline values: CDR1 MDHEN, CDR2 SYDVKM. As DNA, the CDR3 is TGTGCCAGCAGTTTACGTTTTGAAGCTTTCTTT. Protein sequence: CASSLRFEAFF.

The CDR3 spells CASSWGGQLLYEQYF. CDR3 sequence (DNA): TGTGCCAGCAGCTGGGGAGGACAGCTGCTTTACGAGCAGTACTTC. The chain recombines TRBV5-5 with TRBJ2-7; either TRBD1 or TRBD2 may supply D (6 bases each). The CDR3 contains 15 residues. The V end was cut by 3 bases, the J end by 4 bases, with 17 bases between. Germline assignment: CDR1 SGHKS and CDR2 YYEKEE (reference sequence).

CDR3 nucleotide sequence: TGTGCCTGGAGACCAGGCGGGGCTGGAAACACCATATATTTT. Its protein product is CAWRPGGAGNTIYF. V and J are TRBV30 and TRBJ1-3, with unresolved D. The CDR3 is 14 amino acids. Germline values: CDR1 GTSNPN, CDR2 SVGIG (reference sequence). Between the trimmed V and J ends, which lost 3 bases and 2 bases, there was a span of 11 bases. Combining the CDR3 with reference TRBV30 and TRBJ1-3 gives the whole variable domain SQTIHQWPATLVQPVGSPLSLECTVEGTSNPNLYWYRQAAGRGLQLLFYSVGIGQISSEVPQNLSASRPQDRQFILSSKKLLLSDSGFYLCAWRPGGAGNTIYFGEGSWLTVV.

This clone was recorded only once. V usage is TRBV27 and J usage is TRBJ1-4; D perhaps matches TRBD1 (5 bases). V was clipped by 6 bases and J by 5 bases, with 25 bases between them. The length of the CDR3 is 18 residues. Per germline, CDR1 MNHEY and CDR2 SMNVEV (reference sequence). The DNA of the CDR3 is TGTGCCAGCAGGCCGCTATTTAAAGGTGGGGCAAGCAATGAAAAACTGTTTTTT. Translating gives CASRPLFKGGASNEKLFF.

The genes are TRBV6-1 and TRBJ2-7, with D possibly being TRBD1 (6 bases). Deletions cut 6 bases from V and 1 base from J, with 16 bases between. The CDR3 loop spans 15 amino acids. From germline, CDR1 is MNHNS and CDR2 SASEGT. DNA of the CDR3: TGTGCCAGCAGGAGATCAACCAGGGGATCCTACGAGCAGTACTTC. This sequence encodes CASRRSTRGSYEQYF.